This TCR beta chain was profiled in a study of T cell responses to AZD1222 COVID-19 vaccine. Study-level findings and limits: Only after the peak T cell response were repertoires sampled. Within unmutated variant regions lay the reported targets of nearly half of spike-specific TCRs. Increases in Spike-specific TCR breadth and depth were seen after two AZD1222 doses. Donors were largely white British and mainly female; clonal diversity was possibly underestimated.

CDR1 is SGDLS and CDR2 is YYNGEE in the germline V gene. Trimming cost V 5 bases and J 2 bases, with 16 bases left between them. The CDR3 spans 16 residues. About this clone itself: Antigen: not known.

TCRdb's copy holds only in-frame clones and misses some; the assay was immunoSEQ multiplex PCR. The sample lists 95,000 to 150,000 clones; 75% to 95% were seen once. Sequences were derived from peripheral blood, sampled 28 days after the second dose of the MenACWY control vaccine. The chain has TRBV9 and TRBJ1-4; D perhaps matches TRBD1 (5 bases). This TCR was sampled from an adult who received the MenACWY meningococcal vaccine as a control. CDR3 nucleotides: TGTGCCAGCAGTCTTTTGGGGGGAGGGACTAATGAAAAACTGTTTTTT. Protein product: CASSLLGGGTNEKLFF.